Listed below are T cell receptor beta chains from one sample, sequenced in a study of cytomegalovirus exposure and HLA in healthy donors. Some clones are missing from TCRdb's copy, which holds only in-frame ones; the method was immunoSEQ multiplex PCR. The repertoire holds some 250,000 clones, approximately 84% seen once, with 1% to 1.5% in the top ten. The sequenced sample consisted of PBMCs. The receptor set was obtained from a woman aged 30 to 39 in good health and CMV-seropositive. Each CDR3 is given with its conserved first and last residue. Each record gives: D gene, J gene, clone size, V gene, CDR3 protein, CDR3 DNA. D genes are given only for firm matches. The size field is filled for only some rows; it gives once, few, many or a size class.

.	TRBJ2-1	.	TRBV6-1	CASTHEGYNEQFF	TGTGCCAGCACGCACGAGGGATACAATGAGCAGTTCTTC
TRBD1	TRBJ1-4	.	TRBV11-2	CASSSIRGRGEKLFF	TGTGCCAGCAGCTCCATTAGGGGGCGCGGGGAAAAACTGTTTTTT
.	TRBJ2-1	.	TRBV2	CASREGGEQFF	TGTGCCAGCCGCGAGGGAGGTGAGCAGTTCTTC
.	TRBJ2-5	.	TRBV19	CASSPRDNFQETQYF	TGTGCCAGTAGTCCCCGGGACAACTTCCAAGAGACCCAGTACTTC
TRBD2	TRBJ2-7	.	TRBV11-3	CASSLGREPTYEQYF	TGTGCCAGCAGCTTAGGGCGGGAGCCGACCTACGAGCAGTACTTC
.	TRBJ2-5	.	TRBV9	CASSVLTGQETQYF	TGTGCCAGCAGCGTACTTACAGGTCAAGAGACCCAGTACTTC
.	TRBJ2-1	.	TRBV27	CASSPPSSEQFF	TGTGCCAGCAGTCCACCTAGCAGTGAGCAGTTCTTC
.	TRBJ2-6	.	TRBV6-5	CASSSRLSSGANVLTF	TGTGCCAGCAGTTCTCGTCTCAGCTCTGGGGCCAACGTCCTGACTTTC
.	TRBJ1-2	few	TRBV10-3	CAISPAGPYYGYTF	TGTGCCATCAGCCCTGCGGGGCCGTACTATGGCTACACCTTC
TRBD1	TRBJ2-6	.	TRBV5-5	CASSLLPGQGSSGANVLTF	TGTGCCAGCAGCTTGCTGCCGGGACAGGGTAGCTCTGGGGCCAACGTCCTGACTTTC
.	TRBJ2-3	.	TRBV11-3	CASSFGASTDTQYF	TGTGCCAGCAGCTTTGGGGCTAGCACAGATACGCAGTATTTT
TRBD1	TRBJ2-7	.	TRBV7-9	CASSLGDRGYEQYF	TGTGCCAGCAGCTTAGGGGACAGAGGGTACGAGCAGTACTTC
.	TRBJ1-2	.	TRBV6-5	CASSYSQGYDYGYTF	TGTGCCAGCAGTTACTCGCAGGGCTATGACTATGGCTACACCTTC
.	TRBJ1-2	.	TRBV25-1	CASSEKAGYGYTF	TGTGCCAGCAGTGAGAAAGCGGGCTATGGCTACACCTTC
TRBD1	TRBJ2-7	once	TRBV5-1	CASSFRDRTYEQYF	TGCGCCAGCAGCTTCCGGGACAGAACCTACGAGCAGTACTTC
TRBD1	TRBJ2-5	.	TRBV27	CASSPLLIRDRGQETQYF	TGTGCCAGCAGTCCTCTTCTGATCCGGGACAGGGGTCAAGAGACCCAGTACTTC
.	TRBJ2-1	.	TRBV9	CASSVEWQGGNEQFF	TGTGCCAGCAGCGTAGAGTGGCAGGGGGGCAATGAGCAGTTCTTC
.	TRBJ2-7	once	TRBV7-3	CASSQGPGREQYF	TGTGCCAGCAGCCAGGGGCCCGGAAGGGAGCAGTACTTC
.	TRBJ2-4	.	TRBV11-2	CASSLGIAENIQYF	TGTGCCAGCAGCTTAGGTATCGCGGAAAACATTCAGTACTTC
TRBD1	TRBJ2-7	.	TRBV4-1	CASSHPRGQGAYEQYF	TGCGCCAGCAGCCATCCCAGGGGACAGGGGGCCTACGAGCAGTACTTC
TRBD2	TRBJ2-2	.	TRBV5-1	CASSLFSGSRTGELFF	TGCGCCAGCAGCTTGTTTAGCGGGAGTCGCACCGGGGAGCTGTTTTTT
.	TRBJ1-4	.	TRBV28	CASSGPTNPLIVNEKLFF	TGTGCCAGCAGTGGTCCCACTAACCCCCTTATAGTCAATGAAAAACTGTTTTTT
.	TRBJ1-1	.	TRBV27	CASSLSWGGDRDTEAFF	TGTGCCAGCAGTTTATCCTGGGGCGGGGACCGGGACACTGAAGCTTTCTTT
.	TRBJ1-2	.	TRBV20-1	CSAKRGDGYTF	TGCAGTGCTAAAAGGGGCGATGGCTACACCTTC
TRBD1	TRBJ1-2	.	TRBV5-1	CASSLGQGALQNYGYTF	TGCGCCAGCAGCTTGGGACAGGGTGCTCTACAAAACTATGGCTACACCTTC
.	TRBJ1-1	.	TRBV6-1	CASSEAGDNTEAFF	TGTGCCAGCAGTGAAGCAGGGGATAACACTGAAGCTTTCTTT
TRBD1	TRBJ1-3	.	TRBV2	CASSPTGAPSGNTIYF	TGTGCCAGCAGCCCTACAGGGGCGCCCTCTGGAAACACCATATATTTT